This T cell receptor (beta chain) stems from a study of blood T cell repertoires in COVID-19. The overall study: The analysed material was cDNA or gDNA that came from T cells, B-cell-depleted T cells, or PBMCs.

This clone showed up just a few times. Study processing details: Estimates of nucleated cell counts were drawn from the amplification of reference gene primers. Some clones are missing from TCRdb's copy, which holds only in-frame ones; the method was immunoSEQ multiplex PCR. V, J and clone size reflect that table, while D and trimming were determined from the DNA. This table holds hundreds of thousands of clones, around 85% found once. This clonotype originated in a woman aged 40 to 50 with acute COVID-19. Material for sequencing was PBMCs or T cells enriched from blood (not recorded which).

The CDR3 DNA follows: TGTGCCAGCAGCTTCGCAGCGGTCGGGGGTCTCGTTGAGCAGTTCTTC. This encodes CASSFAAVGGLVEQFF. The rearrangement joins TRBV11-2 to TRBJ2-1; D is possibly TRBD2 (6 bases). The CDR3 length is 16 residues. V was shortened by 3 bases and J by 9 bases, with 21 bases between the two germline ends. Germline lookup yields CDR1 SGHAT and CDR2 FQNNGV.